Listed here are 17 T cell receptor beta chains from one sample, sequenced in a study of T cells in Graves' hyperthyroidism and ophthalmopathy (dated by TCRdb to between 2018 and 2021). The library was obtained by multiplex PCR. The instrument given in TCRdb is Illumina HiSeq 2000. Amplification of TCR beta CDR3 regions was carried out from RNA transcripts. The TCR CDR3 was subjected to a first round of RT-PCR using the HTBI primer set and the Qiagen OneStep RT-PCR kit. TCRdb reanalyzed the raw reads on its own, using fastp at Q25 for trimming and MiXCR for clone calling, and kept in-frame beta chains. Rows are combined by CDR3 protein, so each entry shows the most common genes and DNA. This sample holds 350,000 to 400,000 distinct CDR3 sequences; more than 13% were observed only once. In total, the top ten clones hold roughly 33% of the sample. Source material: blood. The receptors derive from a woman aged 25 to 39 with Graves' hyperthyroidism.

The chain carries TRBV12-3 or TRBV12-4 and TRBJ1-2; D gene uncertain. This CDR3 is built from 12 residues. The germline V and J ends were trimmed by 1 base and 8 bases, with 8 bases remaining between them. The DNA for the CDR3 is TGTGCCAGCAGTTTAGGATCCGGGGGCTACACCTTC. It yields the protein CASSLGSGGYTF.

The chain joins TRBV7-2 to TRBJ2-1, with TRBD2 matching over 12 bases. J gave up 0 bases and V 4 bases, and 10 bases lay outside the gene matches. CDR1 is SGHTA, CDR2 FQGNSA, per germline. This CDR3 region has 19 residues. In nucleotides, the CDR3 is TGTGCCAGCAGCTCTCACGGGACTAGCGGGCTAATCTCCTACAATGAGCAGTTCTTC. Amino acid sequence: CASSSHGTSGLISYNEQFF. The variable domain in full, with the rest retrieved from reference TRBV7-2 and TRBJ2-1, is GAGVSQSPSNKVTEKGKDVELRCDPISGHTALYWYRQSLGQGLEFLIYFQGNSAPDKSGLPSDRFSAERTGGSVSTLTIQRTQQEDSAVYLCASSSHGTSGLISYNEQFFGPGTRLTVL.

This clonotype was counted between two and nine times. The V gene is TRBV7-6, the J gene TRBJ1-1, with 7 bases matching TRBD1. With 2 bases clipped from V and 0 bases from J, the junction kept 9 bases outside the gene matches. The germline V gene has CDR1 SGHVS and CDR2 FNYEAQ. The CDR3 extends over 17 amino acids. CDR3 nucleotide sequence: TGTGCCAGCAGCTTACCCCCGGGACAGAAACTGAACACTGAAGCTTTCTTT. This gives the protein CASSLPPGQKLNTEAFF.

This clonotype came up many times. The chain couples TRBV12-3 or TRBV12-4 to TRBJ1-5, with 7 bases aligning to TRBD1. V lost 2 bases to trimming and J lost 0 bases; unmatched junction nucleotides: 7. The CDR3 spans 17 residues. CDR3 bases: TGTGCCAGCAGTTTACTCGCAGGGGGGAATAGCAATCAGCCCCAGCATTTT. It translates to CASSLLAGGNSNQPQHF.

This chain connects TRBV27 to TRBJ1-2; D remains ambiguous. This CDR3 comprises 13 residues. V shed 8 bases and J shed 8 bases, with 18 bases lying between them. Germline values: CDR1 MNHEY, CDR2 SMNVEV (reference sequence). The CDR3 sequence is CASRKAGIEGYTF. The CDR3 DNA follows: TGTGCCAGCCGAAAAGCGGGAATAGAGGGCTACACCTTC.

This clonotype was seen repeatedly, ten times or more. The gene calls are TRBV11-2 and TRBJ2-1; 7 bases line up with TRBD1. CDR1 and CDR2 (germline): SGHAT, FQNNGV. This CDR3 contains 16 residues. V was pared by 4 bases and J by 6 bases, with 12 bases of the junction left unmatched. This chain's CDR3 is CASSSTQGNLRNEQFF. DNA for the CDR3: TGTGCCAGCAGCTCCACACAGGGGAATTTGCGCAATGAGCAGTTCTTC.

As concerns this clonotype: This may stem from a read error, because a much larger clone lies one nucleotide away. This chain connects TRBV5-1 to TRBJ2-1, with no clear D. The J call is doubtful: the DNA matches TRBJ2-7 better. The CDR3 is made up of 15 amino acids. Germline V gives CDR1 SGHRS, CDR2 YFSETQ. The CDR3 region has the DNA TGCGCCAGCAGCTTGTTGGCGGATGGCTACAATGAGCAGTACTTC. Protein product: CASSLLADGYNEQYF.

This clonotype was detected only a few times. A much larger clone lies one base from this, so it may be a read error. The rearrangement uses TRBV7-2 and TRBJ2-5, with 13 bases matching TRBD2. CDR1 SGHTA and CDR2 FQGNSA come from the germline V gene. The CDR3 consists of 14 residues. J gave up 13 bases and V 5 bases, and 10 bases lay outside the gene matches. The chain's CDR3 is CASSGGLAGKTRYF. The CDR3 DNA sequence: TGTGCCAGCAGCGGGGGACTAGCGGGGAAGACTCGGTACTTC.

This clonotype has at least ten counts. This chain connects TRBV11-2 to TRBJ2-1, with D possibly called TRBD1 or TRBD2 (5 bases each). Trimming removed 6 bases at V and 0 bases at J, with 15 bases between. Germline values: CDR1 SGHAT, CDR2 FQNNGV. CDR3 length equals 16 residues. The CDR3 DNA reads TGTGCCAGCAGTGATACAACCGGGACCTCCTACAATGAGCAGTTCTTC. Translation gives CASSDTTGTSYNEQFF.

The chain couples TRBV28 to TRBJ2-7; 12 bases are shared with TRBD2. J was trimmed by 3 bases and V by 2 bases; bases with no gene match: 2. There are 15 residues in the CDR3. Per the germline V gene, CDR1 is MDHEN and CDR2 is SYDVKM. CDR3 sequence (DNA): TGTGCCAGCAGTTTACCTAGCGGGAGGGTCTACGAGCAGTACTTC. Its protein is CASSLPSGRVYEQYF.

Note on this clonotype: Since a much larger clone is just one base distant, this may be a read error. The DNA for the CDR3 is TGCAGTGCTAGTAGCGGCGCCTACGACCAGTACTTC. Translating gives CSASSGAYDQYF. The chain is built from TRBV20-1 and TRBJ2-7, with TRBD2 as a possible D gene (6 bases). The germline CDR1 and CDR2 sequences are DFQATT and SNEGSKA (reference sequence). The CDR3 length is 12 residues.

V is TRBV6-2 or TRBV6-3 and J is TRBJ2-7; 12 bases agree with TRBD1. V trimming: 5 bases; J trimming: 4 bases; junction bases outside the gene matches: 6. This CDR3 has 15 amino acids. Germline CDR1 is MNHEY and CDR2 is SVGEGT. The CDR3 reads CASSSAGQGAYEQYF. Written as DNA, the CDR3 is TGTGCCAGCAGTAGCGCGGGACAGGGGGCGTACGAGCAGTACTTC.

In its sample, this clonotype was seen many times. This chain links TRBV27 with TRBJ2-7, with 9 bases that match TRBD1. Germline trimming cut 3 bases from V and 3 bases from J; bases unmatched to any gene: 12. CDR3 size: 17 residues. Germline lookup yields CDR1 MNHEY and CDR2 SMNVEV (reference sequence). CDR3 in amino acids: CASSFLPPGQGLYEQYF. In DNA, the CDR3 is TGTGCCAGCAGTTTCCTCCCCCCGGGACAGGGCCTCTACGAGCAGTACTTC.

This clonotype has a count of ten or more. The genes are TRBV20-1 and TRBJ2-7; possibly TRBD2 for D (6 bases). The ends were cut back, 3 bases at V and 0 bases at J, with 18 bases in the middle. Germline-derived CDR1 and CDR2 are DFQATT and SNEGSKA (reference sequence). This CDR3 is built from 16 residues. As DNA, the CDR3 is TGCAGTGCTAGCGGCGGGATCCGGGAATCCTCCTACGAGCAGTACTTC. This gives the protein CSASGGIRESSYEQYF.

This clonotype was seen repeatedly, ten times or more. The V and J genes are TRBV24-1 and TRBJ2-1; 9 bases map to TRBD2. This CDR3 is built from 14 residues. V lost 8 bases to trimming and J lost 9 bases; unmatched junction nucleotides: 10. The germline CDR1 and CDR2 sequences are KGHDR and SFDVKD. As DNA, the CDR3 is TGTGCCACCACTCCTAGCGGGGTGAAGGGTGAGCAGTTCTTC. It encodes CATTPSGVKGEQFF.

This chain joins TRBV12-3 or TRBV12-4 and TRBJ2-1; D not resolved. This CDR3 contains 11 residues. V dropped 7 bases and J dropped 9 bases, with 10 bases sitting between them. In DNA form, the CDR3 reads TGTGCCAGCACCGTTTCTATTGAGCAGTTCTTC. This sequence encodes CASTVSIEQFF.

The sample holds many counts of this clonotype. V gene TRBV27 combines with J gene TRBJ2-3; TRBD2 might be the D (5 bases). The CDR3 runs to 16 residues. V was clipped by 1 base and J by 2 bases, with 13 bases between them. CDR1 and CDR2 (germline): MNHEY, SMNVEV (reference sequence). CDR3: CASSLFGRQPTDTQYF. For the CDR3, the DNA is TGTGCCAGCAGTTTATTTGGGAGACAACCCACAGATACGCAGTATTTT.